This T cell receptor beta chain comes out of a study of blood T cell repertoires in COVID-19. Looking at the study overall: The origin of the acute and convalescent COVID-19 samples was the United States, Italy and Spain. Sample material is recorded as cDNA or gDNA derived from T cells, B-cell-depleted T cells, or PBMCs.

Original processing methods: Amplification with reference gene primers provided the estimates of nucleated cell counts. Here immunoSEQ multiplex PCR was the method, and the copy in TCRdb shows in-frame clones only, minus some. That table gives V, J and clone size, and the DNA gave D and trimming. Among 18,000 or so clones listed, about 80% were seen once. CDR1 is SNHLY, CDR2 FYNNEI, per germline. Germline trimming cut 5 bases from V and 6 bases from J; bases unmatched to any gene: 5. The CDR3 extends over 14 amino acids. The receptor's source is an elderly man with acute or convalescent COVID-19. Sample: peripheral blood. The chain has TRBV2 and TRBJ1-5, with 9 bases that match TRBD1. The CDR3 region is CASSSGQGAQPQHF. The CDR3 bases are TGTGCCAGCAGTTCGGGACAGGGAGCTCAGCCCCAGCATTTT. Full variable domain (remainder filled in from reference TRBV2 and TRBJ1-5): EPEVTQTPSHQVTQMGQEVILRCVPISNHLYFYWYRQILGQKVEFLVSFYNNEISEKSEIFDDQFSVERPDGSNFTLKIRSTKLEDSAMYFCASSSGQGAQPQHFGDGTRLSIL.